This T cell receptor (beta chain) stems from a study of shared clonotypes between healthy human individuals. The V and J ends lost 1 base and 7 bases respectively, with 9 bases between them. Germline loops: CDR1 MNHNS, CDR2 SASEGT. The CDR3 has 13 residues. Assay used: immunoSEQ multiplex PCR; TCRdb lists only in-frame clones, some missing. The data contain a few hundred thousand clones, less than 85% of them singletons. In the case of this clone: The target antigen is unknown.

General study findings and limits: Generation of non-shared clonotypes was less probable than generation of clonotypes shared by all four donors.

Negatively enriched CD4+ T cells were divided by CD45RA into naive and memory. The TCR comes from a man aged 25 to 40 in good health. The chain links TRBV6-1 to TRBJ2-3, with D unclear. Sequenced material: memory CD4+ T cells sorted from blood. Stated subset: CD45RA-negative fraction. CDR3 residues: CASSEGQANTQYF. The DNA for the CDR3 is TGTGCCAGCAGTGAAGGTCAGGCGAATACGCAGTATTTT.